The clone carrying this T cell receptor (beta chain) was detected only a few times. This record belongs to a study of molecular identifiers for immune sequencing clone quantification. TCRdb re-analysed the PCR reads in MiXCR, keeping a single row per CDR3 protein. This table has about 510,000 distinct CDR3 sequences, about 21% appearing once. The sequence was obtained from a human donor in good health. Some libraries in this study had Jurkat cell RNA spiked in. The sequenced sample was naive CD8+ T cells from blood, with Jurkat cell RNA spiked in. Indicated subset: FACS-sorted CD8+CD4-CCR7+CD45RA+ naive T cells.

For the CDR3, the DNA is TGTGCCAGCAGCTGGACAGGGGGCATTGACGAGCAGTACTTC. Residues: CASSWTGGIDEQYF. This chain connects TRBV7-2 to TRBJ2-7; TRBD1 matches at 11 bases. The CDR3 is 14 residues long. Per the germline V gene, CDR1 is SGHTA and CDR2 is FQGNSA. Unmatched junction bases numbered 4, after V lost 4 bases and J lost 5 bases.